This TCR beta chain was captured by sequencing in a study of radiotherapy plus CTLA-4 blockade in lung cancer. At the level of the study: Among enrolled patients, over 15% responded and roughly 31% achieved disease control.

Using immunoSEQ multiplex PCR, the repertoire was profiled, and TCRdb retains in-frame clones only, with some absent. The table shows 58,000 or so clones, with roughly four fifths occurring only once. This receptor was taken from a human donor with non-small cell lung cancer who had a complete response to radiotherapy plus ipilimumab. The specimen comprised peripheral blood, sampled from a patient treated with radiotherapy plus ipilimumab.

In DNA form, the CDR3 reads TGTGCCAGCAGTATACCCGGGGGGGACTATGGCTACACCTTC. This encodes CASSIPGGDYGYTF. V is TRBV11-3 and J is TRBJ1-2, with D perhaps TRBD1 (5 bases). Looked up from germline, CDR1 is SGHNT and CDR2 is YENEEA. The germline V and J ends were trimmed by 6 bases and 3 bases, with 14 bases remaining between them. This CDR3 is built from 14 residues.